This T cell receptor beta chain comes out of a study of CD8+ T cells in alopecia areata. The sample holds a few counts of this clone. One junction end does not reproduce the germline sequence, and a read error may be involved. Germline V gene sequence: CDR1 GTSNPN, CDR2 SVGIG (reference sequence). This CDR3 contains 14 residues. After isolation, RNA underwent reverse transcription to generate cDNA as the sequencing template. Clones were sequenced by immunoSEQ multiplex PCR, and TCRdb holds only the in-frame ones, with some missing. The repertoire holds about 190,000 clones, more than 50% seen once, with 0.95% to 1.1% in the top ten. Treatment here: oral pan-JAK inhibitor, 5-10 mg twice daily.

This clonotype was sampled from a human donor with alopecia areata. V is TRBV30 and J is TRBJ2-5, with D tentatively TRBD2 (6 bases). The specimen was CD4+ T cells sorted from blood, collected at week 24, from a patient treated with tofacitinib. In DNA form, the CDR3 reads TGTGCCTGGAGTAGTGTAATGCGGCGGGGTTCCGTGGACTTC. Translation gives CAWSSVMRRGSVDF.